What follows are 10 T cell receptor beta chains derived from one specimen sequenced in a study of T cell clonality in common variable immunodeficiency. The table came from immunoSEQ multiplex PCR; TCRdb's copy has only in-frame clones and leaves some out. Sampling found 45,000 to 60,000 clones, none seen once. The specimen was peripheral blood mononuclear cells. The receptors derive from a person between 18 and 70 years old in good health.

In regard to this clone: The CDR3 is cut off 3 residues early in the read; its end comes from the germline J gene. J is TRBJ1-5 and V is TRBV20-1; 10 bases line up with TRBD1. J was trimmed by 2 bases and V by 6 bases; bases with no gene match: 7. The CDR3 totals 15 residues. Germline V CDR1 and CDR2: DFQATT, SNEGSKA (reference sequence). Incomplete CDR3 DNA: TGCAGTGCCCCATTAGGGACAGGGGGCAATCAGCCC. It specifies CSAPLGTGGNQP. The whole CDR3 is CSAPLGTGGNQPQHF.

This clone was detected many times. The CDR3 end lies 3 residues beyond the end of the read and is filled in from the germline J gene. The chain carries TRBV30 and TRBJ2-3, with TRBD2 identical over 12 bases. Germline V gives CDR1 GTSNPN, CDR2 SVGIG (reference sequence). The length of the CDR3 is 16 residues. The CDR3 loop reads CAWGTGLAGKQETQYF. The covered CDR3 bases are TGTGCCTGGGGCACAGGACTAGCGGGGAAGCAAGAGACG.

This clone occurred many times. The CDR3 extends 3 residues past the end of the read, so its final part is completed from the germline J gene. This chain links TRBV10-3 with TRBJ2-7, with 9 bases fitting TRBD1. Germline V gene lookup returns CDR1 ENHRY and CDR2 SYGVKD. The CDR3 contains 14 residues. The trim removed 4 bases at V and 5 bases at J, leaving 6 bases unmatched. Incomplete CDR3 DNA: TGTGCCATCAGTGGTGGGACAGGGCACGACGAG. This gives the protein CAISGGTGHDE. The whole CDR3 protein is CAISGGTGHDEQYF.

This clone appeared many times. The DNA ends 3 residues before the CDR3 does, and the rest of the CDR3 is filled in from the germline J gene. This rearrangement joins TRBV19 to TRBJ1-2; TRBD1 might be the D (5 bases). V was trimmed by 8 bases and J by 3 bases, leaving 19 bases between them. Germline V lookup: CDR1 LNHDA, CDR2 SQIVND (reference sequence). This CDR3 is built from 15 residues. The CDR3 is CASSSPRGGDYGYTF. The CDR3 bases that were read are TGTGCCAGTTCGTCCCCCCGGGGGGGAGACTATGGC.

This clone was detected many times. Read sequence stops 3 residues before the CDR3 end, and the germline J gene provides the missing end. The chain has TRBV12-3 or TRBV12-4 and TRBJ1-3; tentative D call: TRBD1 (6 bases). The CDR3 is 15 amino acids. V lost 6 bases to trimming and J lost 4 bases, with 16 bases between them. This chain's CDR3 is CASSPDSLGGNTIYF. The CDR3 bases that were read are TGTGCCAGCAGCCCGGACAGCCTGGGGGGAAACACC.

This clone has ten or more counts. The sequence runs out 3 residues before the end of the CDR3; the remainder is reconstructed from the germline J gene. The chain joins TRBV7-2 to TRBJ2-5; D perhaps matches TRBD1 (6 bases). The V end lost 3 bases, the J end lost 5 bases, and 10 bases lay between the germline ends. The CDR3 runs 13 residues. Germline loops: CDR1 SGHTA, CDR2 FQGNSA. The CDR3 reads CASSFYREETQYF. Incomplete CDR3 DNA: TGTGCCAGCAGCTTCTACAGGGAGGAGACC.

In this sample, this clone turned up a few times. From the germline J gene comes the end of the CDR3, since the read stops 3 residues before it. The chain employs TRBV30 and TRBJ1-3, with D possibly matching TRBD1 (6 bases). This CDR3 is built from 16 residues. V gave up 2 bases and J gave up 3 bases, with 17 bases separating them. Germline V gene sequence: CDR1 GTSNPN, CDR2 SVGIG (reference sequence). CDR3 sequence reads: CAWSLGGQHFGNTIYF. The CDR3 DNA, read in part, is TGTGCCTGGAGTCTAGGAGGACAGCATTTTGGAAACACC.

In its sample, this clone was seen many times. The read terminates 3 residues before the CDR3 end, so the remaining end is supplied by the germline J gene. The genes are TRBV5-5 and TRBJ1-1; possible D gene TRBD1, 6 bases. The V gene's germline CDR1 is SGHKS and CDR2 YYEKEE (reference sequence). Deletions cut 1 base from V and 2 bases from J, with 12 bases between. This CDR3 spans 15 amino acids. The CDR3 bases that were read are TGTGCCAGCAGCTTGCTAACAGGGTTAAACACTGAA. Translating it yields CASSLLTGLNTE. The CDR3 in its entirety is CASSLLTGLNTEAFF.

This clone came up many times. The observed sequence ends 3 residues before the CDR3 terminus, with the missing tail filled in from the germline J gene. The chain has TRBV19 and TRBJ1-5; no definite D call. Trimming stripped 3 bases from V and 5 bases from J, with 8 bases between. Germline V gene sequence: CDR1 LNHDA, CDR2 SQIVND (reference sequence). The CDR3 is 13 residues long. CDR3 loop: CASSIEVHQPQHF. The sequenced CDR3 bases are TGTGCCAGTAGTATTGAGGTGCATCAGCCC.

The table lists this clone with many counts. With the read ending 3 residues before the CDR3 end, the germline J gene is used to fill in that end. The chain recombines TRBV5-6 with TRBJ1-1, with a possible D match to TRBD1 (5 bases). The CDR3 is 14 amino acids. CDR1 and CDR2 from the germline V gene are SGHDT and YYEEEE. The sequenced part of the CDR3 DNA is TGTGCCAGCAGCCCGCGGGGCTGGGGTTGGTTG. Translation gives CASSPRGWGWL. The whole CDR3 is CASSPRGWGWLAFF.